One sample yielded the 2 T cell receptor beta chains listed below, sequenced in a study of a mutant IDH1 vaccine in newly diagnosed glioma. Clones were read by immunoSEQ multiplex PCR, and TCRdb kept only the in-frame ones, dropping some. The table lists around 49,000 clones, approximately 78% of them singletons. The sample's time point: week 5, during vaccination. In the vaccine, a single dose held 300 ug of the mutant IDH1 20-mer peptide, along with topical imiquimod. These receptors' targets are unknown. The sequencing here drew on PBMCs, taken from a glioma patient whose treatment included an IDH1 peptide vaccine. These receptors were taken from a man aged 50-59 years with glioma.

V is TRBV2 and J is TRBJ2-5, with TRBD1 matching over 10 bases. The CDR3 length is 14 residues. The junction had 1 base not matched to a gene; V was cut back by 3 bases and J by 3 bases. Germline-derived CDR1 and CDR2 are SNHLY and FYNNEI. The CDR3 coding sequence is TGTGCCAGCAGTGACGGGACAGGGGAAGAGACCCAGTACTTC. Its protein is CASSDGTGEETQYF.

J is TRBJ2-3 and V is TRBV30, with 8 positions matching TRBD2. CDR1 GTSNPN and CDR2 SVGIG come from the germline V gene (reference sequence). This CDR3 has 15 residues. The junction had 2 bases not matched to a gene; V was cut back by 0 bases and J by 0 bases. The CDR3 region is CAWSVGGVSTDTQYF. The CDR3 coding sequence is TGTGCCTGGAGTGTCGGGGGGGTTAGCACAGATACGCAGTATTTT.